The TCR beta chain under discussion was sequenced for a study of blood T cell repertoires in COVID-19. Looking at the study overall: The origin of the acute and convalescent COVID-19 samples was the United States, Italy and Spain. Sources were T cells, B-cell-depleted T cells, or PBMCs; the material itself was cDNA or gDNA.

Authors' methods: Cell counts per sample came from amplifying reference gene primers. The table came from immunoSEQ multiplex PCR; TCRdb's copy has only in-frame clones and leaves some out. The DNA was the basis for D and trimming; V, J and clone size are from that table. Among approximately 40,000 clones listed, 87% were seen once. Trimming took off 3 bases at V and 5 bases at J, with 11 bases between the two ends. There are 13 residues in the CDR3. The sequence was obtained from a woman of 80 years or more in a cohort sampled during active or convalescent COVID-19. This rearrangement joins TRBV12-3 or TRBV12-4 to TRBJ2-7; D is perhaps TRBD1 (7 bases). Sequenced: peripheral blood. As DNA, the CDR3 is TGTGCCAGCAGTTTTGCAGGGGGGAACGAGCAGTACTTC. It codes for CASSFAGGNEQYF.